The clone carrying this T cell receptor (beta chain) was seen just once. This record comes from a study of control samples from healthy donors and cancer patients. V trimming: 2 bases; J trimming: 6 bases; junction bases outside the gene matches: 5. The germline CDR1 and CDR2 sequences are SGHTA and FQGTGA. CDR3 length: 14 residues. The repertoire was sequenced with immunoSEQ multiplex PCR; TCRdb's copy has only in-frame clones and lacks some. In the table there are some 130,000 clones, 75% to 95% of which are singletons. Material: blood. The TCR sequence derives from a middle-aged man in good health. V usage is TRBV7-3 and J usage is TRBJ2-5; 8 nucleotides align to TRBD2. The CDR3 bases are TGTGCCAGCAGCTTAGCGGGGGGATTGAAGACCCAGTACTTC. It yields the protein CASSLAGGLKTQYF.